This record looks at one TCR beta chain sequence and its context. No antigen is known for it. The data were obtained in a study of T cells in Graves' hyperthyroidism and ophthalmopathy. The CDR3 runs to 16 residues. CDR1 and CDR2 (germline): SGHAT, FQDESV (reference sequence). V lost 4 bases, J lost 7 bases, and 15 bases stayed unmatched. Amplification targeted TCR beta CDR3 regions from RNA transcripts. The TCR CDR3 first-round RT-PCR relied on the HTBI primer set. MiXCR was run by TCRdb on the multiplex PCR reads, yielding one entry per CDR3 protein. The sample records fewer than 650,000 distinct CDR3 sequences, around 15% being singletons. Findings of the study overall: A median about 6.2 months before onset, the model predicted ophthalmopathy.

The sequence was collected from a woman in her 40s with Graves' ophthalmopathy. Sequencing used blood. The rearrangement joins TRBV11-1 to TRBJ2-7; 8 bases align to TRBD2. CDR3 DNA: TGTGCCAGCAGCTACCCTGCCGGGACTAGAAAGTCTGAGCAGTACTTC. Amino acids: CASSYPAGTRKSEQYF.